The T cell receptor beta chain under discussion was sequenced for a study of blood T cell repertoires in COVID-19. Study background: The study drew acute and convalescent COVID-19 samples from the United States, Italy and Spain. The analysed material was cDNA or gDNA that came from T cells, B-cell-depleted T cells, or PBMCs.

V lost 2 bases, J lost 3 bases, and 6 bases stayed unmatched. The CDR3 totals 16 residues. The germline V gene encodes CDR1 SGHDT and CDR2 YYEEEE. Authors' methods: Amplification with reference gene primers provided the estimates of nucleated cell counts. Assay: immunoSEQ multiplex PCR; the TCRdb copy retains only in-frame clones and omits some. V and J calls and clone size are those listed in that table; D and trimming were worked out from the DNA. Of roughly 68,000 clones in the sample, approximately 92% are singletons; the top ten hold about 5%. Sequenced input: peripheral blood. The chain couples TRBV5-6 to TRBJ2-7, with 12 bases aligning to TRBD2. The receptor was isolated from a woman aged 45-65 years with active COVID-19. The CDR3 protein is CASSFRTSGMLYEQYF. Written as DNA, the CDR3 is TGTGCCAGCAGCTTTCGGACTAGCGGGATGCTCTACGAGCAGTACTTC.